A selection of T cell receptor beta chains follows, all from one sample in a study of blood T cell repertoires in COVID-19. The repertoire was sequenced with immunoSEQ multiplex PCR; TCRdb's copy has only in-frame clones and lacks some. The sample holds 250,000 to 300,000 clones; roughly nine tenths are singletons and the top ten take around 2%. Sequenced input: peripheral blood. The receptors originated from a woman aged 30 to 39 with COVID-19, enrolled during active disease. The CDR3 runs from the conserved cysteine through the conserved F or W. Each record gives: V gene, J gene, D gene, clone size, CDR3 protein, CDR3 DNA. The D gene is left open where the match is weak. Clone sizes are given selectively: once, few, many, or a class where the clone is expanded.

>TRBV28|TRBJ1-5|.|.
CASIALKDSTQPQHF
TGTGCCAGCATCGCTCTCAAGGACAGTACCCAGCCCCAGCATTTT
>TRBV7-9|TRBJ1-1|.|.
CASSPGDTEAFF
TGTGCCAGCAGCCCAGGGGACACTGAAGCTTTCTTT
>TRBV6-5|TRBJ2-1|TRBD2|.
CASSLRLAGGNEQFF
TGTGCCAGCAGCCTTCGACTAGCGGGAGGGAATGAGCAGTTCTTC
>TRBV7-2|TRBJ1-2|.|.
CASSLGKGLDYGYTF
TGTGCCAGCAGCTTAGGGAAGGGGCTCGACTATGGCTACACCTTC
>TRBV5-4|TRBJ2-2|TRBD2|.
CASTLLASGRTGELFF
TGTGCCAGCACCCTACTAGCAAGCGGGAGGACCGGGGAGCTGTTTTTT
>TRBV30|TRBJ1-5|TRBD1|.
CAWTGGGGNQPQHF
TGTGCCTGGACAGGGGGCGGGGGCAATCAGCCCCAGCATTTT
>TRBV10-1|TRBJ2-7|TRBD1|.
CASSVDRGYEQYF
TGCGCCAGCAGTGTGGACAGGGGCTACGAGCAGTACTTC
>TRBV5-1|TRBJ2-1|.|.
CASGKPERGEQFF
TGCGCCAGCGGGAAGCCGGAACGGGGTGAGCAGTTCTTC
>TRBV5-1|TRBJ1-2|TRBD1|.
CASSSGQGGRGNYGYTF
TGCGCCAGCAGCTCGGGACAGGGGGGAAGAGGGAACTATGGCTACACCTTC
>TRBV13|TRBJ1-2|TRBD1|.
CASSPSGQPYGYTF
TGTGCCAGCAGCCCCTCGGGACAGCCATATGGCTACACCTTC
>TRBV18|TRBJ1-1|TRBD1|.
CASSLPGTGALTEAFF
TGTGCCAGCTCACTCCCCGGGACAGGGGCCCTCACTGAAGCTTTCTTT
>TRBV10-3|TRBJ2-6|.|.
CAIRTGTSGANVLTF
TGTGCCATCAGGACCGGGACAAGCGGGGCCAACGTCCTGACTTTC
>TRBV27|TRBJ1-2|TRBD1|.
CASTPHDPGTGKWGYTF
TGTGCCAGCACCCCACACGATCCGGGGACAGGGAAGTGGGGCTACACCTTC
>TRBV11-2|TRBJ1-6|.|once
CASSLRYTSYNSPLHF
TGTGCCAGCAGCTTGCGGTACACCTCCTATAATTCACCCCTCCACTTT
>TRBV5-8|TRBJ2-5|TRBD1|.
CASVEEDRFKRTQYF
TGTGCCAGCGTCGAGGAGGACAGGTTTAAGAGAACCCAGTACTTC
>TRBV5-4|TRBJ2-2|TRBD2|.
CASSRGLAGGSNTGELFF
TGTGCCAGCAGCCGGGGACTAGCGGGAGGCTCGAACACCGGGGAGCTGTTTTTT
>TRBV5-1|TRBJ1-1|.|.
CASSSGGGAEAFF
TGCGCCAGCAGCTCAGGAGGAGGAGCTGAAGCTTTCTTT
>TRBV7-8|TRBJ1-3|TRBD1|.
CASSDGTGSRRNTIYF
TGTGCCAGCAGCGACGGGACAGGGAGTCGTCGAAACACCATATATTTT
>TRBV6-2/TRBV6-3|TRBJ2-1|.|.
CASSRTGYSSYNEQFF
TGTGCCAGCAGCAGAACAGGGTACAGCTCCTACAATGAGCAGTTCTTC
>TRBV15|TRBJ2-1|TRBD1|many
CATSANRGQEINEQFF
TGTGCCACCAGCGCTAACCGTGGACAGGAGATCAATGAGCAGTTCTTC
>TRBV7-9|TRBJ2-1|.|.
CASSLAGAGTPPVF
TGTGCCAGCAGCTTGGCTGGGGCAGGGACTCCACCCGTCTTC
>TRBV2|TRBJ1-2|.|.
CASTETEQAGGYTF
TGTGCCAGCACCGAGACAGAACAAGCAGGGGGCTACACCTTC
>TRBV3-1/TRBV3-2|TRBJ2-1|.|.
CASSQGSLSYNEQFF
TGTGCCAGCAGCCAAGGGAGTTTATCCTACAATGAGCAGTTCTTC
>TRBV10-3|TRBJ1-2|.|.
CAISVEGGSYGYTF
TGTGCCATCAGTGTTGAGGGAGGTAGCTATGGCTACACCTTC
>TRBV7-2|TRBJ1-2|.|.
CASSRGLTYGYTF
TGTGCCAGCAGCCGTGGACTGACCTATGGCTACACCTTC
>TRBV5-1|TRBJ2-1|TRBD1|once
CASSITGTGESEQFF
TGCGCCAGCAGCATAACCGGGACAGGGGAGAGTGAGCAGTTCTTC
>TRBV11-2|TRBJ1-2|.|.
CASSLGGLPDGYGYTF
TGTGCCAGCAGCTTAGGGGGGCTACCCGATGGCTATGGCTACACCTTC
>TRBV27|TRBJ1-6|TRBD1|.
CASRDSNSPLHF
TGTGCCAGTCGGGACAGTAATTCACCCCTCCACTTT
>TRBV7-2|TRBJ1-1|.|.
CASSSSGGRKAFF
TGTGCCAGCAGCTCATCCGGCGGAAGGAAAGCTTTCTTT
>TRBV4-1|TRBJ2-1|TRBD2|.
CASSPRVAGGPKEQFF
TGCGCCAGCAGCCCCCGAGTAGCGGGAGGGCCAAAGGAGCAGTTCTTC
>TRBV28|TRBJ1-2|.|.
CASGDTSNYGYTF
TGTGCCAGCGGGGACACATCTAACTATGGCTACACCTTC
>TRBV27|TRBJ2-7|TRBD1|once
CASSLSWGDRGTYEQYF
TGTGCCAGCAGTTTATCGTGGGGGGACAGGGGTACCTACGAGCAGTACTTC
>TRBV9|TRBJ1-6|.|.
CASSPPPGDYNSPLHF
TGTGCCAGCAGCCCGCCACCGGGTGACTATAATTCACCCCTCCACTTT
>TRBV5-5|TRBJ1-5|.|.
CASSGLSNQPQHF
TGTGCCAGCAGCGGACTGAGCAATCAGCCCCAGCATTTT
>TRBV2|TRBJ1-3|.|.
CASRVDSGSGNTIYF
TGTGCCAGCAGGGTGGACAGTGGCTCTGGAAACACCATATATTTT
>TRBV5-5|TRBJ1-2|TRBD1|once
CASSLGGQGRRGYTF
TGTGCCAGCAGCTTGGGTGGACAGGGGCGTCGAGGCTACACCTTC
>TRBV20-1|TRBJ2-1|TRBD2|.
CSASTTSVRLAGGGNEQFF
TGCAGTGCTAGTACCACGTCCGTGAGACTAGCGGGAGGGGGCAATGAGCAGTTCTTC
>TRBV4-1|TRBJ1-2|.|.
CASSQDSAGYYGYTF
TGCGCCAGCAGCCAAGATTCCGCAGGGTACTATGGCTACACCTTC
>TRBV5-4|TRBJ1-5|.|.
CASSLYGAQPQHF
TGTGCCAGCAGCTTGTATGGGGCCCAGCCCCAGCATTTT
>TRBV6-6|TRBJ2-1|TRBD2|.
CASSPFSGRSNEQFF
TGTGCCAGCAGTCCGTTTAGCGGGAGGTCTAATGAGCAGTTCTTC
>TRBV19|TRBJ2-2|.|.
CASTTGKGGTGELFF
TGTGCCAGTACCACGGGGAAGGGCGGAACCGGGGAGCTGTTTTTT
>TRBV15|TRBJ1-2|TRBD1|once
CATSSALTGGYGYTF
TGTGCCACCAGCAGCGCCCTGACAGGGGGCTATGGCTACACCTTC
>TRBV7-9|TRBJ2-6|.|.
CASSLLRSGANVLTF
TGTGCCAGCAGCTTACTGCGGTCTGGGGCCAACGTCCTGACTTTC
>TRBV10-2|TRBJ2-1|.|.
CASRLADNEQFF
TGCGCCAGCAGACTAGCCGACAATGAGCAGTTCTTC